This TCR beta chain was sequenced during a study of T-cell memory formation after mild COVID-19. About the study: Each donor largely had its own TCR clusters. Overall study findings and caveats: Those CD4+ clones that contracted were mainly in CM and EM (CD8+ ones in EMRA).

As concerns this clonotype: Antigen: not known.

Via MiXCR, TCRdb re-called the 5' RACE reads, giving one row per CDR3 protein. The sample has roughly 500,000 distinct CDR3 sequences; about a fifth are singletons. The origin of this receptor is an adult woman who had mild COVID-19 (a few samples of this study predate the infection). Cell type and time point are not known. Sequencing was performed on PBMCs or a T cell subset sorted from them (not recorded which).

The CDR3 here is CASSPLRPDGYTQYF. The CDR3 DNA reads as TGCGCCAGCAGCCCTCTTCGGCCCGACGGGTATACCCAGTACTTC. This chain uses TRBV5-1 with TRBJ2-5; D remains ambiguous. This CDR3 contains 15 residues. CDR1 is SGHRS and CDR2 is YFSETQ in the germline V gene. V lost 4 bases and J 8 bases, leaving 21 bases between the germline ends.